This note documents a single T cell receptor beta chain sequence. The antigen is undetermined. This sample is drawn from a study of beta chain features in type 1 diabetes. General study points: Naive, central memory and regulatory TCRB repertoires appeared more similar among patients than healthy donors.

Since all of the isolated RNA was reverse transcribed, expressed TCRB transcripts were what got sequenced. This table comes from immunoSEQ multiplex PCR, and its TCRdb copy is limited to in-frame clones, with some not included. The data show around 500,000 clones, about an eighth seen once. The germline gives CDR1 SQVTM, CDR2 ANQGSEA. Trimming at V came to 4 bases and at J to 8 bases, leaving 7 bases not matched to a gene. This CDR3 region has 12 residues. J is TRBJ1-2 and V is TRBV29-1, with TRBD1 identical over 7 bases. The clonotype originates from a woman between 18 and 29 years old in good health. The specimen was naive CD4+ T cells from blood. This CDR3 reads CSVGGGLRGYTF. In nucleotides, the CDR3 is TGCAGCGTTGGAGGGGGCCTCCGGGGCTACACCTTC.